This is a list of T cell receptor beta chains from one sample in a study of T cell repertoires in ileal Crohn's disease. Method: immunoSEQ multiplex PCR; TCRdb's copy keeps in-frame clones and lacks some. The data contain under 20,000 clones, about three quarters of them singletons. The specimen sequenced was ileal tissue. These receptors came from an adult with Crohn's disease. The CDR3 runs from the conserved cysteine through the conserved F or W. A D gene is named only where the DNA matches it firmly. A row's size may be missing; if present it is once, few, many or a size class.

V gene	J gene	D gene	clone size	CDR3 protein	CDR3 DNA
TRBV18	TRBJ1-2	.	few	CASSPTAAGLANYGYTF	TGTGCCAGCTCACCTACCGCGGCCGGGTTAGCTAACTATGGCTACACCTTC
TRBV10-3	TRBJ1-5	.	.	CARGDSQPQHF	TGTGCTCGCGGGGATAGTCAGCCCCAGCATTTT
TRBV5-1	TRBJ2-3	.	.	CASSLGWRTDTQYF	TGCGCCAGCAGCTTGGGTTGGCGCACAGATACGCAGTATTTT
TRBV9	TRBJ2-1	.	once	CASSAHGVAEQFF	TGTGCCAGCAGCGCACACGGTGTAGCTGAGCAGTTCTTC
TRBV19	TRBJ2-3	TRBD2	.	CASRKRQGLIAGGWTDTQYF	TGTGCCAGTAGAAAGCGACAGGGTTTGATAGCGGGAGGTTGGACAGATACGCAGTATTTT
TRBV30	TRBJ2-1	.	.	CAWRAHSPGFF	TGTGCCTGGAGGGCCCACTCCCCGGGGTTCTTC
TRBV7-2	TRBJ2-1	.	.	CASTSAVSSYNEQFF	TGTGCCAGCACCTCAGCGGTTAGCTCCTACAATGAGCAGTTCTTC
TRBV5-1	TRBJ1-2	.	few	CASSLDLSTRGYTF	TGCGCCAGCAGCTTGGATCTATCAACCCGGGGCTACACCTTC
TRBV6-6	TRBJ1-4	.	medium-sized	CAIQGTNEKLFF	TGTGCCATCCAGGGTACTAATGAAAAACTGTTTTTT
TRBV7-9	TRBJ2-5	.	.	CASSLLLSLALETQYF	TGTGCCAGCAGCTTATTGCTCTCGTTGGCCCTGGAGACCCAGTACTTC
TRBV5-1	TRBJ2-2	.	.	CASSLLGTGELFF	TGCGCCAGCAGCTTACTCGGTACCGGGGAGCTGTTTTTT
TRBV7-2	TRBJ1-5	.	.	CASSPWGEPNQPQHF	TGTGCCAGCAGCCCGTGGGGAGAACCCAATCAGCCCCAGCATTTT
TRBV5-1	TRBJ2-1	.	.	CASSTTSLNEQFF	TGCGCCAGCAGCACTACTAGTTTGAATGAGCAGTTCTTC
TRBV30	TRBJ1-1	.	.	CAWSSWGGKNTEAFF	TGTGCCTGGAGTTCCTGGGGGGGTAAGAACACTGAAGCTTTCTTT
TRBV29-1	TRBJ2-5	TRBD2	.	CGWRLAGRETQYF	TGCGGTTGGCGACTAGCGGGCCGAGAGACCCAGTACTTC
TRBV2	TRBJ1-5	.	.	CASRASNQPQHF	TGTGCCAGCAGAGCTAGCAATCAGCCCCAGCATTTT
TRBV29-1	TRBJ2-7	TRBD2	.	CSVAGLADPMFSYEQYF	TGCAGCGTCGCTGGGCTAGCGGACCCCATGTTCTCCTACGAGCAGTACTTC
TRBV11-2	TRBJ1-1	TRBD1	.	CASSTVRGGRQGAEAFF	TGTGCCAGCAGCACAGTTCGTGGGGGAAGACAGGGGGCTGAAGCTTTCTTT
TRBV4-2	TRBJ2-1	TRBD2	.	CASSHGGLAGPNNEQFF	TGTGCCAGCAGCCATGGAGGACTAGCGGGGCCAAACAATGAGCAGTTCTTC
TRBV5-6	TRBJ2-4	.	once	CARSQVGAPAKNIQYF	TGTGCCCGCAGCCAGGTGGGGGCGCCGGCCAAAAACATTCAGTACTTC
TRBV6-1	TRBJ1-1	.	.	CATGHHWTEAFF	TGTGCCACGGGACATCACTGGACTGAAGCTTTCTTT
TRBV5-1	TRBJ1-1	.	.	CASSLAVNTEAFF	TGCGCCAGCAGCTTGGCGGTGAACACTGAAGCTTTCTTT
TRBV18	TRBJ2-2	TRBD1	.	CASSPPRTGPGELFF	TGTGCCAGCTCACCACCGCGGACAGGGCCCGGGGAGCTGTTTTTT
TRBV27	TRBJ1-2	.	.	CASSFAAGAANYGYTF	TGTGCCAGCAGTTTTGCGGCAGGGGCCGCAAACTATGGCTACACCTTC
TRBV6-7	TRBJ2-3	.	.	CASSYSRYRRSTDTQYF	TGTGCCAGCAGTTACTCGAGATACAGGAGAAGCACAGATACGCAGTATTTT
TRBV4-2	TRBJ2-7	.	.	CASSRGGTSYEQYF	TGTGCCAGCAGCCGAGGAGGGACTTCCTACGAGCAGTACTTC
TRBV4-3	TRBJ1-2	TRBD1	.	CASSQDGTGGTTDGYTF	TGCGCCAGCAGCCAAGACGGGACAGGGGGCACGACGGATGGCTACACCTTC
TRBV2	TRBJ1-2	.	.	CASTGLSEGYTF	TGTGCCAGTACAGGGCTTTCGGAGGGCTACACCTTC
TRBV29-1	TRBJ2-2	.	few	CSVTGVVNTGELFF	TGCAGCGTGACGGGGGTAGTGAACACCGGGGAGCTGTTTTTT
TRBV30	TRBJ2-2	.	once	CAWRGLGTGELFF	TGTGCCTGGAGGGGGCTCGGCACCGGGGAGCTGTTTTTT
TRBV19	TRBJ2-7	.	.	CASSIRTEYEQYF	TGTGCCAGTAGTATCAGGACAGAGTACGAGCAGTACTTC
TRBV29-1	TRBJ2-5	.	once	CSVGVGKETQYF	TGCAGCGTTGGAGTCGGGAAAGAGACCCAGTACTTC
TRBV7-7	TRBJ1-5	.	few	CASSLDPGKPQHF	TGTGCTAGCAGCTTAGACCCAGGGAAGCCCCAGCATTTT
TRBV25-1	TRBJ1-3	.	medium-sized	CASSEEHSGNTIYF	TGTGCCAGCAGTGAGGAGCACTCTGGAAACACCATATATTTT
TRBV7-2	TRBJ1-1	.	.	CASSLALKNTEAFF	TGTGCCAGCAGCTTAGCGCTAAAGAACACTGAAGCTTTCTTT
TRBV6-1	TRBJ1-2	.	.	CASSETGQRGYTF	TGTGCCAGCAGTGAGACGGGACAACGCGGCTACACCTTC
TRBV28	TRBJ1-1	.	few	CASSLMGARAFTEAFF	TGTGCCAGCAGTTTAATGGGGGCGCGGGCGTTCACTGAAGCTTTCTTT
TRBV6-1	TRBJ2-7	TRBD2	.	CASSDWGGYEQYF	TGTGCCAGCAGTGATTGGGGGGGCTACGAGCAGTACTTC
TRBV6-5	TRBJ2-5	TRBD2	.	CASKGSGGQETQYF	TGTGCCAGTAAGGGTAGCGGGGGCCAAGAGACCCAGTACTTC
TRBV2	TRBJ1-6	.	.	CASRMSTPLHF	TGTGCCAGCAGGATGAGTACACCCCTCCACTTT
TRBV15	TRBJ2-3	TRBD1	.	CATSRDTGTGSTDTQYF	TGTGCCACCAGCAGAGACACCGGGACAGGAAGCACAGATACGCAGTATTTT
TRBV5-4	TRBJ1-2	.	.	CASTQGRVDYGYTF	TGTGCCAGCACCCAGGGGAGGGTCGACTATGGCTACACCTTC
TRBV5-6	TRBJ2-1	TRBD2	.	CASSSTPGTSGNSRNEQFF	TGTGCCAGCAGCTCGACCCCCGGGACTAGCGGGAATTCGCGGAATGAGCAGTTCTTC
TRBV30	TRBJ1-1	.	.	CAWSLQGLVGAFF	TGTGCCTGGAGCCTACAGGGTCTTGTGGGGGCTTTCTTT
TRBV6-5	TRBJ2-5	TRBD2	few	CASSVGGVGETQYF	TGTGCCAGCAGTGTTGGGGGGGTTGGAGAGACCCAGTACTTC
TRBV7-9	TRBJ1-1	.	.	CASSFAPMNTEAFF	TGTGCCAGCAGCTTTGCCCCTATGAACACTGAAGCTTTCTTT
TRBV5-4	TRBJ1-2	TRBD1	.	CASSRDRGPYGYTF	TGTGCCAGCAGCCGGGACAGGGGGCCCTATGGCTACACCTTC
TRBV19	TRBJ2-4	.	.	CASSISGLGKNIQYF	TGTGCCAGTAGTATTTCGGGATTGGGTAAAAACATTCAGTACTTC
TRBV11-3	TRBJ2-1	.	.	CASSLAGYNEQFF	TGTGCCAGCAGCTTAGCAGGGTACAATGAGCAGTTCTTC
TRBV7-9	TRBJ1-2	.	.	CASSSRGDGYTF	TGTGCCAGCAGCTCCCGGGGGGATGGCTACACCTTC
TRBV29-1	TRBJ1-2	TRBD1	.	CSVAKTGGYGYTF	TGCAGCGTTGCGAAGACAGGGGGATATGGCTACACCTTC
TRBV10-3	TRBJ2-1	TRBD2	once	CAISLTSGRDNEQFF	TGTGCCATCAGTTTGACTAGCGGGAGAGACAATGAGCAGTTCTTC
TRBV7-2	TRBJ2-1	.	once	CASSPEFGSYNEQFF	TGTGCCAGCAGCCCCGAATTTGGGAGCTACAATGAGCAGTTCTTC